The source of this T cell receptor (beta chain) is a study of beta chain features in type 1 diabetes. The germline CDR1 and CDR2 sequences are MNHNS and SASEGT. V was clipped by 6 bases and J by 4 bases, with 13 bases between them. This CDR3 has 15 residues. Reverse transcribing all isolated RNA meant expressed TCRB transcripts were sequenced. Samples drawn from stem cell-like memory T cells averaged approximately 1 million reads. Produced via immunoSEQ multiplex PCR; TCRdb's table is partial and in-frame only. Altogether about 110,000 clones are present, about two fifths being singletons, with the ten largest covering 0.065%. Study-wide findings and caveats: A potential PCR bias toward shorter templates would be equal in patient and control samples. Across patients, naive, central memory and Treg TCRB repertoires exhibited apparently greater similarity than was observed across healthy donors. Type 1 diabetes patients had moderately but significantly shorter TCRB CDR3s in all four CD4+ subsets.

In the case of this clone: Its antigen is currently unknown.

The TCR originated in a woman aged 18-29 years in good health. Material for sequencing was stem cell memory CD4+ T cells from blood. The gene calls are TRBV6-1 and TRBJ2-6; D is unclear. As DNA, the CDR3 is TGTGCCAGCAGCGAAACGGTCCCCGGGGCCAACGTCCTGACTTTC. Residues: CASSETVPGANVLTF.